This is a list of T cell receptor beta chains from one sample in a study of blood T cells in healthy people across ages. In TCRdb, the 5' RACE reads were re-called with MiXCR into one record per CDR3 protein. Of some 1.6 million distinct CDR3 sequences detected, 30% to 40% appear once; the ten largest clones hold about 11%. The source material was blood. These receptors were taken from a woman between 25 and 40 years old in good health. CDR3s include the opening cysteine and the closing phenylalanine or tryptophan. The order of the fields is D gene, clone size, J gene, CDR3 length, V gene, CDR3 DNA, CDR3 protein. The D gene is left open where the match is weak. Expanded clones are given a class, and other clones once, few, many or no size at all.

NA | few | TRBJ2-3 | 15 | TRBV6-1 | TGTGCCAGCAGTGAGATGGGACATTCCACAGATACGCAGTATTTT | CASSEMGHSTDTQYF
TRBD1 | NA | TRBJ2-3 | 13 | TRBV12-3/TRBV12-4 | TGTGCCAGCCACAGGGGAAGCGCAGATACGCAGTATTTT | CASHRGSADTQYF
NA | NA | TRBJ1-2 | 13 | TRBV3-1 | TGTGCCAGCAGCCAAGTTGCCCGATATGGCTACACCTTC | CASSQVARYGYTF
NA | few | TRBJ2-7 | 14 | TRBV5-1 | TGCGCCAGCAGCCTGGGGGAAAGACTAGACGAGCAGTACTTC | CASSLGERLDEQYF
NA | many | TRBJ2-7 | 14 | TRBV29-1 | TGCAGCGCCATTGGACAGAGAATACCCTACGAGCAGTACTTC | CSAIGQRIPYEQYF
NA | NA | TRBJ2-7 | 15 | TRBV28 | TGTGCCAGCAGCCCGGACGGGGCAGACTCCTACGAGCAGTACTTC | CASSPDGADSYEQYF
TRBD1 | few | TRBJ1-6 | 14 | TRBV7-9 | TGTGCCAGCAGCGTACAGGGGGCTTATTCACCCCTCCACTTT | CASSVQGAYSPLHF
NA | NA | TRBJ1-6 | 14 | TRBV14 | TGTGCCAGCAGGTACAGGGATAATAATTCACCCCCCCACTTT | CASRYRDNNSPPHF
TRBD2 | NA | TRBJ2-3 | 16 | TRBV20-1 | TGCAGTACTAGAGTAGCGGGGGCCAGCTATACCCATACGCAGTATTTT | CSTRVAGASYTHTQYF
TRBD2 | few | TRBJ2-7 | 17 | TRBV28 | TGTGCCAGCAGAGCGGCGAGCGGGAGGCCCCTTCGATACGAGCAGTACTTC | CASRAASGRPLRYEQYF
TRBD1 | NA | TRBJ1-5 | 17 | TRBV7-2 | TGTGCCAGCAGCTTAGTCGAACAGGGGACCCGGAATCAGCCCCAGCATTTT | CASSLVEQGTRNQPQHF
NA | few | TRBJ2-1 | 13 | TRBV20-1 | TGCAGTGCTAGCCGGGACTTTACCAATGAGCAGTTCTTC | CSASRDFTNEQFF
TRBD1 | NA | TRBJ2-7 | 15 | TRBV25-1 | TGTGCCAGCAGTGATGGACAGGTCTCCACCTACGAGCAGTACTTC | CASSDGQVSTYEQYF
TRBD2 | NA | TRBJ2-3 | 14 | TRBV5-1 | TGCGCCAGCAGCTTGGCGACTAGCGGGGACGACCTGTATTTT | CASSLATSGDDLYF
NA | NA | TRBJ1-1 | 15 | TRBV5-6 | TGTGCCAGCAGCTTGGGGGCCAGGGGATTCACTGAAGCTTTCTTT | CASSLGARGFTEAFF
NA | few | TRBJ2-1 | 11 | TRBV7-2 | TGTGCCAGCAGCTTAGTTGGTGCGCAGTTCTTC | CASSLVGAQFF
NA | many | TRBJ2-5 | 14 | TRBV9 | TGTGCCAGCAGCCGGACCCCGAGCCAAGAGACCCAGTACTTC | CASSRTPSQETQYF
NA | NA | TRBJ2-1 | 15 | TRBV2 | TGTGCCAGCAGTGGCAGGGAAGGGGTCTACAATGAGCAGTTCTTC | CASSGREGVYNEQFF
NA | NA | TRBJ1-1 | 14 | TRBV30 | TGTGCCTGGAGAGGCGGCAGGGTGAACACTGAAGCTTTCTTT | CAWRGGRVNTEAFF
NA | NA | TRBJ2-5 | 14 | TRBV28 | TGTGCCAGCAGCGTCCGAAGGGGAGGCGAGACCCAGTACTTC | CASSVRRGGETQYF
TRBD2 | few | TRBJ2-3 | 14 | TRBV18 | TGTGCCAGCGAGAGTGCGGGAGGAATTGATACGCAGTATTTT | CASESAGGIDTQYF
TRBD1 | NA | TRBJ1-1 | 13 | TRBV30 | TGTGCCTGGGGGGGACAGTCGAACACTGAAGCTTTCTTT | CAWGGQSNTEAFF
NA | few | TRBJ1-5 | 15 | TRBV27 | TGTGCCAGCAGTTTGGCAGGGGACGGGAATCAGCCCCAGCATTTT | CASSLAGDGNQPQHF
NA | NA | TRBJ2-5 | 14 | TRBV18 | TGTGCCAGCTCACCTCGGGCCGAGGGGGAGACCCAGTACTTC | CASSPRAEGETQYF
NA | NA | TRBJ2-4 | 14 | TRBV19 | TGTGCCAGTAGTGGCACAGGGCCAGGGGACATTCAGTACTTC | CASSGTGPGDIQYF
NA | NA | TRBJ2-1 | 16 | TRBV12-3/TRBV12-4 | TGTGCCAGCAGCCAAGACCGGACACTCTCCTACAATGAGCAGTTCTTC | CASSQDRTLSYNEQFF
TRBD2 | few | TRBJ2-5 | 18 | TRBV7-9 | TGTGCCAGCAGCTTAGGGGTAGTTAGCGGGATGTACCAAGAGACCCAGTACTTC | CASSLGVVSGMYQETQYF
TRBD1 | few | TRBJ2-1 | 13 | TRBV27 | TGTGCCAGCAGCTGGGACAGGGAGAATGAGCAGTTCTTC | CASSWDRENEQFF
TRBD1 | NA | TRBJ2-7 | 16 | TRBV7-3 | TGTGCCAGCAGCCAATTCTCCGGGACAGGCGCCTACGAGCAGTACTTC | CASSQFSGTGAYEQYF